These 30 T cell receptor beta chains originate from one sample sequenced in a study of post-analysis software for immune sequencing data. These TCRs' antigens remain unknown. Points from the study as a whole: Four to six TRBV segments were more frequent in patients than controls; TRBV5-6, TRBV5-1 and TRBV20-1 belonged to this group.

Tagging with unique molecular identifiers was a feature of the TCR beta cDNA libraries. TCRdb reanalysed the PCR reads using MiXCR and keeps one entry per CDR3 protein. The sample records roughly 580,000 distinct CDR3 sequences, about 40% being singletons. Sequencing was done on a sample of blood. These receptors came from a girl aged 10-17 years with multiple sclerosis.

In the case of this clonotype: One junction end disagrees with the germline gene, perhaps due to a read error. V gene TRBV5-1 combines with J gene TRBJ2-1, with 8 bases lining up with TRBD2. In germline, CDR1 is SGHRS, CDR2 YFSETQ. The CDR3 contains 17 residues. This CDR3 is CASSLEYGGAYHNGQFF. CDR3 DNA sequence: TGCGCCAGCAGCTTGGAGTACGGGGGGGCTTATCACAATGGGCAGTTCTTC. The full variable domain, rest sourced from reference TRBV5-1 and TRBJ2-1, is KAGVTQTPRYLIKTRGQQVTLSCSPISGHRSVSWYQQTPGQGLQFLFEYFSETQRNKGNFPGRFSGRQFSNSRSEMNVSTLELGDSALYLCASSLEYGGAYHNGQFFGPGTRLTVL.

A few counts support this clonotype. This chain uses TRBV12-3 or TRBV12-4 with TRBJ2-7; 7 bases fit TRBD1. V lost 7 bases and J lost 2; bases outside the gene matches: 11. The CDR3 length is 15 residues. The CDR3: CASTEDRQGPYEQYF. The CDR3 nucleotides are TGTGCCAGCACCGAGGACAGGCAGGGACCCTACGAGCAGTACTTC.

In its sample, this clonotype was seen many times. A read error may account for a junction end that differs from germline. The chain couples TRBV5-1 to TRBJ1-1; no clear D. The germline V gene has CDR1 SGHRS and CDR2 YFSETQ. The CDR3 contains 12 residues. In DNA, the CDR3 is TGTGCCAGCAGTTTGACCAACACTGAAGCTTTCTTT. This gives the protein CASSLTNTEAFF. Based on the CDR3 plus reference TRBV5-1 and TRBJ1-1, the full variable domain is KAGVTQTPRYLIKTRGQQVTLSCSPISGHRSVSWYQQTPGQGLQFLFEYFSETQRNKGNFPGRFSGRQFSNSRSEMNVSTLELGDSALYLCASSLTNTEAFFGQGTRLTVV.

The chain links TRBV4-2 to TRBJ1-2; D is possibly TRBD1 (5 bases). Trimming removed 1 base at V and 4 bases at J, with 19 bases between. The germline V gene has CDR1 LGHNA and CDR2 YNFKEQ. There are 17 residues in the CDR3. CDR3 in amino acids: CASSQARSYQGGYGYTF. CDR3 coding DNA: TGTGCCAGCAGCCAAGCCCGGTCTTACCAGGGAGGCTATGGCTACACCTTC.

The V call is TRBV11-1, the J call TRBJ2-1, with TRBD2 matching 9 bases. With V trimmed by 5 bases and J by 8 bases, 13 bases remained unmatched. Germline lookup yields CDR1 SGHAT and CDR2 FQDESV (reference sequence). This CDR3 spans 16 amino acids. DNA of the CDR3: TGTGCCAGCAGCCAAGGTGGCGGGAGGGTGAGGGATGAGCAGTTCTTC. Translation: CASSQGGGRVRDEQFF.

The V and J genes are TRBV28 and TRBJ2-1, with 8 bases that match TRBD1. This CDR3 contains 14 residues. From germline, CDR1 is MDHEN and CDR2 SYDVKM. J was trimmed by 2 bases and V by 7 bases; bases with no gene match: 4. CDR3 DNA: TGTGCCAGCACGACAGGGGTGACCTACAATGAGCAGTTCTTC. This gives the protein CASTTGVTYNEQFF.

Of note for this clonotype: One junction end does not reproduce the germline sequence, and a read error may be involved. The chain couples TRBV12-3 or TRBV12-4 to TRBJ2-5, with 8 positions matching TRBD2. The length of the CDR3 is 15 residues. The CDR3 bases are TGTTCCAGCAGTTTGAGGGCGGGAGGAAGAGAGACCCAGTACTTC. Translation gives CSSSLRAGGRETQYF.

V is TRBV9 and J is TRBJ2-7; D perhaps matches TRBD2 (6 bases). The germline V gene encodes CDR1 SGDLS and CDR2 YYNGEE. The V end lost 3 bases, the J end lost 2 bases, and 12 bases lay between the germline ends. The CDR3 contains 14 residues. The CDR3 region has the DNA TGTGCCAGCAGCGGCCGGGACTCCGCCTACGAGCAGTACTTC. This translates into CASSGRDSAYEQYF.

This clonotype appeared a few times. V gene TRBV15 combines with J gene TRBJ2-7; D is unclear. Trimming pared 0 bases from V and 3 bases from J, leaving 6 bases between. Germline CDR1 LNHNV, CDR2 YYDKDF (reference sequence). This CDR3 comprises 13 residues. CDR3 region: CATSRELVYEQYF. The CDR3 DNA is TGTGCCACCAGCAGAGAACTGGTCTACGAGCAGTACTTC.

V is TRBV7-9 and J is TRBJ1-1; the match to TRBD1 covers 7 bases. This CDR3 has 16 amino acids. V lost 8 bases, J lost 1 base, and 13 bases stayed unmatched. Germline lookup yields CDR1 SEHNR and CDR2 FQNEAQ (reference sequence). The CDR3 protein is CASLTTTGTANTEAFF. CDR3 sequence (DNA): TGTGCCAGCTTGACCACCACCGGGACAGCGAACACTGAAGCTTTCTTT.

The CDR3 sequence is CASSYGEWYEQYF. DNA of the CDR3: TGTGCCAGCAGCTATGGGGAGTGGTACGAGCAGTACTTC. The gene calls are TRBV7-6 and TRBJ2-5; D might be TRBD2 (5 bases). The DNA end lines up better with TRBJ2-7; the J call may be wrong. Germline loops: CDR1 SGHVS, CDR2 FNYEAQ. CDR3 length: 13 residues.

This rearrangement joins TRBV6-1 to TRBJ2-7; possibly TRBD1 or TRBD2 for D (5 bases each). Trimming took off 6 bases at V and 4 bases at J, with 16 bases between the two ends. Germline assignment: CDR1 MNHNS and CDR2 SASEGT. The length of the CDR3 is 14 residues. CDR3 residues: CASRVSVGGYEQYF. CDR3 DNA sequence: TGTGCCAGCAGGGTGTCCGTTGGGGGATACGAGCAGTACTTC.

This clonotype turned up a few times. The chain recombines TRBV7-8 with TRBJ2-5; 9 bases line up with TRBD1. The germline CDR1 and CDR2 sequences are SGHVS and FQNEAQ. There are 16 residues in the CDR3. J gave up 3 bases and V 3 bases, and 8 bases lay outside the gene matches. The CDR3 nucleotides are TGTGCCAGCAGCTTGGCCGGGACAGGGTCAGAAGAGACCCAGTACTTC. It specifies CASSLAGTGSEETQYF. The variable domain in full, completed from reference TRBV7-8 and TRBJ2-5, reads GAGVSQSPRYKVAKRGQDVALRCDPISGHVSLFWYQQALGQGPEFLTYFQNEAQLDKSGLPSDRFFAERPEGSVSTLKIQRTQQEDSAVYLCASSLAGTGSEETQYFGPGTRLLVL.

A single count supports this clonotype. This sequence joins TRBV20-1 and TRBJ1-2; D is unresolved. Germline CDR1 reads DFQATT; CDR2 reads SNEGSKA (reference sequence). Trimming removed 3 bases from V and 1 base from J, with 6 bases in between. The CDR3 length is 12 residues. The CDR3 coding sequence is TGCAGTGCTAGCCCCGATAACTATGGCTACACCTTC. It encodes CSASPDNYGYTF.

This clonotype turned up a few times. This chain joins TRBV7-2 and TRBJ1-4; no definite D call. V was cut by 1 base and J by 8 bases, with 8 bases left in between. This CDR3 has 13 residues. Germline V gene data show CDR1 as SGHTA and CDR2 as FQGNSA. This CDR3 is CASSLGTPEKLFF. CDR3 DNA: TGTGCCAGCAGCTTAGGGACGCCAGAAAAACTGTTTTTT.

This clonotype is a singleton in its sample. The V gene is TRBV7-2, the J gene TRBJ2-5, with D maybe TRBD2 (5 bases). The germline V and J ends were trimmed by 1 base and 11 bases, with 17 bases remaining between them. The CDR3 runs to 14 residues. Germline lookup yields CDR1 SGHTA and CDR2 FQGNSA. The CDR3 nucleotides read TGTGCCAGCAGCTTAGGGTTAGGAGGAGGAACACAGTACTTC. Amino acid sequence: CASSLGLGGGTQYF.

The sample holds a few counts of this clonotype. This chain connects TRBV20-1 to TRBJ2-3, with 7 bases identical to TRBD1. The CDR3 consists of 13 residues. V lost 5 bases and J lost 4; bases outside the gene matches: 6. Germline-derived CDR1 and CDR2 are DFQATT and SNEGSKA (reference sequence). The chain's CDR3 is CSASRTGADTQYF. CDR3 DNA sequence: TGCAGTGCTTCCCGGACAGGAGCAGATACGCAGTATTTT.

Only a few counts were recorded for this clonotype. The V call is TRBV4-2, the J call TRBJ1-2, with a tentative D call TRBD1 (5 bases). The CDR3 contains 13 residues. V shed 1 base and J shed 10 bases, with 13 bases lying between them. The germline CDR1 and CDR2 sequences are LGHNA and YNFKEQ. The chain's CDR3 is CASSQVGDADYTF. CDR3 DNA sequence: TGTGCCAGCAGCCAAGTAGGGGATGCAGACTACACCTTC.

The chain employs TRBV20-1 and TRBJ2-4; D remains ambiguous. Germline V lookup: CDR1 DFQATT, CDR2 SNEGSKA (reference sequence). This CDR3 contains 13 residues. Trimming left V 7 bases short and J 0 bases short, with 10 bases between. The CDR3 region is CSGAVLAKNIQYF. DNA for the CDR3: TGCAGTGGGGCTGTACTAGCCAAAAACATTCAGTACTTC.

The chain carries TRBV5-1 and TRBJ2-1, with 10 positions matching TRBD2. V dropped 5 bases and J dropped 6; count of bases not matched to a gene: 2. The CDR3 has 13 residues. The germline V gene encodes CDR1 SGHRS and CDR2 YFSETQ. The CDR3 loop reads CASRLAGPNEQFF. For the CDR3, the DNA is TGCGCCAGCAGACTAGCGGGGCCCAATGAGCAGTTCTTC.

This chain uses TRBV20-1 with TRBJ1-6; TRBD1 agrees at 8 bases. This CDR3 comprises 15 residues. Germline assignment: CDR1 DFQATT and CDR2 SNEGSKA (reference sequence). V was clipped by 6 bases and J by 3 bases; unmatched bases: 7. CDR3 residues: CSAGTGSLYNSPLHF. The CDR3 DNA reads TGCAGTGCCGGGACAGGCTCCCTCTATAATTCACCCCTCCACTTT.

V usage is TRBV11-2 and J usage is TRBJ2-1; the D is unclear. The CDR3 spans 15 residues. V shed 1 base and J shed 5 bases, with 12 bases lying between them. CDR1 is SGHAT and CDR2 is FQNNGV in the germline V gene. CDR3 in DNA: TGTGCCAGCAGCTTAGGTCCGCTATCTAACAATGAGCAGTTCTTC. Translated, it gives CASSLGPLSNNEQFF. Based on the CDR3 plus reference TRBV11-2 and TRBJ2-1, the full variable domain is EAGVAQSPRYKIIEKRQSVAFWCNPISGHATLYWYQQILGQGPKLLIQFQNNGVVDDSQLPKDRFSAERLKGVDSTLKIQPAKLEDSAVYLCASSLGPLSNNEQFFGPGTRLTVL.

A note on this clonotype: At one boundary the junction diverges from the germline segment, which might be a read error. V is TRBV5-1 and J is TRBJ1-4; D possibly corresponds to TRBD1 (5 bases). Germline CDR1 reads SGHRS; CDR2 reads YFSETQ. The CDR3 length is 16 residues. CDR3 DNA: TGCGCCAGCAGCGAGGGACCGGCTAGAGCTAATGAAAAACGGTTTTTT. It codes for CASSEGPARANEKRFF.

V and J are TRBV27 and TRBJ1-4; possibly TRBD1 for D (6 bases). The CDR3 spans 19 residues. Trimming pared 0 bases from V and 0 bases from J, leaving 17 bases between. Germline V lookup: CDR1 MNHEY, CDR2 SMNVEV (reference sequence). Here the CDR3 DNA reads TGTGCCAGCAGTTTATCTTGGGGGGGCCAACGGGCAACTAATGAAAAACTGTTTTTT. It codes for CASSLSWGGQRATNEKLFF.

The genes are TRBV4-2 and TRBJ1-1, with D uncertain. V was trimmed by 0 bases and J by 4 bases, leaving 12 bases between them. Germline CDR1 is LGHNA and CDR2 is YNFKEQ. CDR3 length: 15 amino acids. This chain's CDR3 is CASSQDFLRSTEAFF. Written as DNA, the CDR3 is TGTGCCAGCAGCCAAGATTTCCTACGGAGCACTGAAGCTTTCTTT.

The J gene is TRBJ2-7, the V gene TRBV12-3 or TRBV12-4, with D tentatively TRBD2 (5 bases). Trimming pared 2 bases from V and 0 bases from J, leaving 8 bases between. This CDR3 has 14 amino acids. The CDR3 DNA reads as TGTGCCAGCAGTTTAAGTAGCGCCTCCTACGAGCAGTACTTC. It codes for CASSLSSASYEQYF.

The J gene is TRBJ2-7, the V gene TRBV12-3 or TRBV12-4, with D possibly matching TRBD2 (6 bases). The DNA end is more similar to TRBJ2-5, so the J call may be wrong. The CDR3 has 15 amino acids. The CDR3 bases are TGTGCCAGCAGTCCCCCAAAGGGACTCCGAGAGACCCAGTACTTC. Its protein is CASSPPKGLRETQYF.

The chain uses TRBV6-5 and TRBJ2-2; the D is unclear. V lost 8 bases, J lost 6 bases, and 16 bases lay in between. Germline V gene data show CDR1 as MNHEY and CDR2 as SVGAGI. This CDR3 contains 14 residues. The CDR3 is CASHRAPRSGELFF. The CDR3 DNA is TGTGCCAGCCACCGCGCCCCGAGGTCCGGGGAGCTGTTTTTT.

The chain uses TRBV7-2 and TRBJ2-7; 7 bases agree with TRBD1. The CDR3 spans 16 residues. Germline trimming cut 8 bases from V and 0 bases from J; bases unmatched to any gene: 13. Germline V gene lookup returns CDR1 SGHTA and CDR2 FQGNSA. CDR3 residues: CASASPGQPRSYEQYF. The CDR3 DNA sequence: TGTGCCAGCGCGTCCCCGGGACAGCCCCGCTCCTACGAGCAGTACTTC. Combining the CDR3 with reference TRBV7-2 and TRBJ2-7 gives the whole variable domain GAGVSQSPSNKVTEKGKDVELRCDPISGHTALYWYRQSLGQGLEFLIYFQGNSAPDKSGLPSDRFSAERTGGSVSTLTIQRTQQEDSAVYLCASASPGQPRSYEQYFGPGTRLTVT.

The chain recombines TRBV5-5 with TRBJ1-1; weak D call: TRBD1 (5 bases). V was trimmed by 4 bases and J by 0 bases, leaving 16 bases between them. Germline V CDR1 and CDR2: SGHKS, YYEKEE (reference sequence). The CDR3 has 16 residues. The DNA of the CDR3 is TGTGCCAGCAGCGATTGGGGTCGGGGGGTGAACACTGAAGCTTTCTTT. Translated, it gives CASSDWGRGVNTEAFF. The whole variable domain, remainder taken from reference TRBV5-5 and TRBJ1-1, is DAGVTQSPTHLIKTRGQQVTLRCSPISGHKSVSWYQQVLGQGPQFIFQYYEKEERGRGNFPDRFSARQFPNYSSELNVNALLLGDSALYLCASSDWGRGVNTEAFFGQGTRLTVV.